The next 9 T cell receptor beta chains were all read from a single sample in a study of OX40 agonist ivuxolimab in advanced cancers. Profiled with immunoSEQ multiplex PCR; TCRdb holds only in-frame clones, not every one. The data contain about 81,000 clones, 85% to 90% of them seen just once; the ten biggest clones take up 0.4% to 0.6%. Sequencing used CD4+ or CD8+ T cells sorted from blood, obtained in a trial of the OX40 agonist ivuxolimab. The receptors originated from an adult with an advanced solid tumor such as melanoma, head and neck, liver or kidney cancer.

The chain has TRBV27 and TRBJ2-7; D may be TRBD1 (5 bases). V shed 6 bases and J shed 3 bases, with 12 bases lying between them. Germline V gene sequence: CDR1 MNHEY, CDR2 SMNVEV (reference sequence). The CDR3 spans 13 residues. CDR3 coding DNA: TGTGCCAGCAGGGATGGACAACTCTACGAGCAGTACTTC. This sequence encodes CASRDGQLYEQYF.

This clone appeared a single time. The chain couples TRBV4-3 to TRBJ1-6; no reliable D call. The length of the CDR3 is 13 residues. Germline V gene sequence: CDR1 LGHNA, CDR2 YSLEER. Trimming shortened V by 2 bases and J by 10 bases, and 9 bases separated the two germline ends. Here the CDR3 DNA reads TGCGCCAGCAGCCAAACAAACGTGTCACCCCTCCACTTT. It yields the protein CASSQTNVSPLHF.

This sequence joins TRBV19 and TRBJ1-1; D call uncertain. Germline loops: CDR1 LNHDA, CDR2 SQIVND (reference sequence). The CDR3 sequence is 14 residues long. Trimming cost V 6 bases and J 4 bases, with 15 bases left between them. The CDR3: CASSPAPAFTEAFF. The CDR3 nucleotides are TGTGCCAGTAGCCCGGCCCCTGCGTTCACTGAAGCTTTCTTT.

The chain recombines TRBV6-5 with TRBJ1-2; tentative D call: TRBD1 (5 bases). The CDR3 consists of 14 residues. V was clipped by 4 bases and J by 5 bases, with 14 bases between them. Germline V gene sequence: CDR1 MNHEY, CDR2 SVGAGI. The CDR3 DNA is TGTGCCAGCAGTTTGGTGTACAGGTCTTATGGCTACACCTTC. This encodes CASSLVYRSYGYTF.

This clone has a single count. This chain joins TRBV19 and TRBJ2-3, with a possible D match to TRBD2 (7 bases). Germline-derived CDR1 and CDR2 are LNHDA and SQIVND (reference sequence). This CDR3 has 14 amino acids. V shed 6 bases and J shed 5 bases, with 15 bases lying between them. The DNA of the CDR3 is TGTGCCAGTAGAGATGGGGGGGGCAGAGATACGCAGTATTTT. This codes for CASRDGGGRDTQYF.

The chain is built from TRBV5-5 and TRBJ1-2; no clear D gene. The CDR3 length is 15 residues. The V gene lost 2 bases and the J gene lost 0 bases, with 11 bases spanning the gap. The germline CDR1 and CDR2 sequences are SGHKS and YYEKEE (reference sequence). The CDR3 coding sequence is TGTGCCAGCAGCTTTTTGGGCTCAGCTAACTATGGCTACACCTTC. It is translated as CASSFLGSANYGYTF.

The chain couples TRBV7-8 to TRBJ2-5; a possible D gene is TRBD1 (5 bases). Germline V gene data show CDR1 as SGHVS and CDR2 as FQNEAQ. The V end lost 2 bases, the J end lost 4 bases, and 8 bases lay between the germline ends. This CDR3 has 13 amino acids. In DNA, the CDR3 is TGTGCCAGCAGCTTATGGCAGGGAGAGACCCAGTACTTC. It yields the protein CASSLWQGETQYF.

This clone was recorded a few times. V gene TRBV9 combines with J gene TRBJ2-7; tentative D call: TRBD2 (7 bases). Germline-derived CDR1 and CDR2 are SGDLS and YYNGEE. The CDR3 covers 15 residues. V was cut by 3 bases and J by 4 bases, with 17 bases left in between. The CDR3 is CASSEGGGLPYEQYF. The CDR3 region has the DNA TGTGCCAGCAGCGAGGGGGGAGGGTTGCCGTACGAGCAGTACTTC.

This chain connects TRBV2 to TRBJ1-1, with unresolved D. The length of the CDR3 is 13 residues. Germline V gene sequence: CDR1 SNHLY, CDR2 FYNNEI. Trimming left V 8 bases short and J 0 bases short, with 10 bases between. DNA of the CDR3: TGTGCCAGCCGGAAGGGTCTGAACACTGAAGCTTTCTTT. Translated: CASRKGLNTEAFF.